These 2 T cell receptor beta chains were sequenced from one sample in a study of cytomegalovirus exposure and HLA in healthy donors. PCR used 60 Vbeta primers and 13 Jbeta primers. This table comes from immunoSEQ multiplex PCR, and its TCRdb copy is limited to in-frame clones, with some not included. The table records 150,000 to 200,000 clones, about 77% of them present only once. Sequenced: PBMCs. The receptors derive from a woman aged 25 to 45 in good health and CMV-seropositive.

The rearrangement links TRBV6-1 to TRBJ1-5; weak D call: TRBD1 (5 bases). The germline gives CDR1 MNHNS, CDR2 SASEGT. V lost 5 bases and J 2 bases, leaving 10 bases between the germline ends. This CDR3 has 14 residues. The CDR3 DNA sequence: TGTGCCAGCAGTCCGGGGGAAGGCAATCAGCCCCAGCATTTT. Amino acid sequence: CASSPGEGNQPQHF.

This clone was seen only a few times. The chain joins TRBV11-2 to TRBJ2-1; 7 nucleotides match TRBD1. Trimming at V came to 4 bases and at J to 7 bases, leaving 10 bases not matched to a gene. The V gene's germline CDR1 is SGHAT and CDR2 FQNNGV. The length of the CDR3 is 15 residues. The CDR3 DNA reads TGTGCCAGCAGCTCTCGGGGACAGAAAGTTAATGAGCAGTTCTTC. It specifies CASSSRGQKVNEQFF.